These 13 T cell receptor beta chains share one sample of origin, sequenced in a study of T cell responses to AZD1222 COVID-19 vaccine. The data were produced by immunoSEQ multiplex PCR, yet TCRdb's version contains in-frame clones alone and is incomplete. The data show 90,000 to 120,000 clones, 75% to 95% seen once. The source material was peripheral blood, sampled 28 days after the second AZD1222 dose. These receptors came from an adult who received the AZD1222 COVID-19 vaccine.

The chain uses TRBV6-5 and TRBJ2-2; 11 bases are shared with TRBD1. This CDR3 has 16 residues. With V trimmed by 0 bases and J by 7 bases, 4 bases remained unmatched. Per the germline V gene, CDR1 is MNHEY and CDR2 is SVGAGI. The CDR3 is CASSYSWTGGGGELFF. Written as DNA, the CDR3 is TGTGCCAGCAGTTACTCATGGACAGGGGGCGGCGGGGAGCTGTTTTTT.

This chain connects TRBV9 to TRBJ1-6; D might be TRBD1 (5 bases). The ends were cut back, 3 bases at V and 9 bases at J, with 19 bases in the middle. CDR3 length: 16 amino acids. Per germline, CDR1 SGDLS and CDR2 YYNGEE. The DNA for the CDR3 is TGTGCCAGCAGCGAACGAGAGGGCAGGGAATTTTCACCCCTCCACTTT. Translating it yields CASSEREGREFSPLHF.

The rearrangement joins TRBV19 to TRBJ1-1; D not certain. The CDR3 sequence is 11 residues long. V gave up 3 bases and J gave up 1 base, with 0 bases separating them. CDR1 and CDR2 (germline): LNHDA, SQIVND (reference sequence). The CDR3: CASSMNTEAFF. CDR3 nucleotide sequence: TGTGCCAGTAGTATGAACACTGAAGCTTTCTTT.

This chain links TRBV18 with TRBJ1-1; D perhaps matches TRBD1 (6 bases). V gave up 6 bases and J gave up 1 base, with 15 bases separating them. The germline gives CDR1 KGHSH, CDR2 LQKENI. CDR3 length equals 15 residues. The chain's CDR3 is CASSQGPSWNTEAFF. The DNA for the CDR3 is TGTGCCAGCTCGCAGGGGCCGTCGTGGAACACTGAAGCTTTCTTT.

The rearrangement uses TRBV18 and TRBJ2-7, with D maybe TRBD2 (5 bases). With 3 bases removed from V and 2 bases from J, the gap between germline ends came to 17 bases. The CDR3 covers 16 residues. CDR1 KGHSH and CDR2 LQKENI come from the germline V gene. In DNA form, the CDR3 reads TGTGCCAGCTCACCCCTCGAGGGAACCACCACCTACGAGCAGTACTTC. This gives the protein CASSPLEGTTTYEQYF.

V usage is TRBV3-1 (or the pseudogene TRBV3-2) and J usage is TRBJ1-4; 8 bases align to TRBD1. The V gene's germline CDR1 is LGHDT and CDR2 YNNKEL (reference sequence). Trimming removed 1 base from V and 7 bases from J; junction bases left unmatched: 11. The CDR3 covers 17 residues. The chain's CDR3 is CASSQGRQGLLGEKLFF. The CDR3 nucleotides read TGTGCCAGCAGCCAAGGGCGACAGGGGCTGTTGGGTGAAAAACTGTTTTTT.

The chain carries TRBV28 and TRBJ1-2, with TRBD1 as a possible D gene (6 bases). Trimming stripped 4 bases from V and 2 bases from J, with 20 bases between. The CDR3 covers 17 residues. Per the germline V gene, CDR1 is MDHEN and CDR2 is SYDVKM. CDR3 residues: CASSSPPLEGENYGYTF. The CDR3, as DNA: TGTGCCAGCAGTTCCCCCCCGTTGGAGGGGGAAAACTATGGCTACACCTTC.

This chain joins TRBV27 and TRBJ2-7; D ambiguous. Germline assignment: CDR1 MNHEY and CDR2 SMNVEV (reference sequence). The CDR3 consists of 12 residues. V lost 4 bases and J lost 0, with 4 bases in between. The CDR3 sequence: CASSSSSYEQYF. The CDR3, as DNA: TGTGCCAGCAGTTCGAGCTCCTACGAGCAGTACTTC.

The V and J genes are TRBV6-5 and TRBJ2-6; TRBD1 might be the D (5 bases). Trimming removed 7 bases from V and 2 bases from J, with 12 bases in between. The germline V gene encodes CDR1 MNHEY and CDR2 SVGAGI. The CDR3 runs 15 residues. CDR3 loop: CASIPQGTGANVLTF. The DNA of the CDR3 is TGTGCCAGCATTCCTCAGGGTACTGGGGCCAACGTCCTGACTTTC.

This clone was recorded only once. The chain carries TRBV3-1 (or the pseudogene TRBV3-2) and TRBJ2-5; TRBD1 or TRBD2 may be the D gene (5 bases each). Between the trimmed V and J ends, which lost 7 bases and 9 bases, there was a span of 21 bases. Germline CDR1 reads LGHDT; CDR2 reads YNNKEL (reference sequence). The CDR3 consists of 14 residues. CDR3 loop: CASNTPGRTSPQYF. The CDR3 DNA is TGTGCCAGCAACACTCCGGGACGCACTTCCCCCCAGTACTTC.

This rearrangement joins TRBV3-1 (or the pseudogene TRBV3-2) to TRBJ1-5; a weak D match, TRBD1 (5 bases). The CDR3 sequence is 16 residues long. V was shortened by 0 bases and J by 8 bases, with 17 bases between the two germline ends. Germline V gene data show CDR1 as LGHDT and CDR2 as YNNKEL (reference sequence). CDR3 in DNA: TGTGCCAGCAGCCAAGAATTAGTGGCAGGGATCGAGCCCCAGCATTTT. This codes for CASSQELVAGIEPQHF.

This clone was counted a single time. V and J are TRBV24-1 and TRBJ2-5; a weak D match, TRBD2 (6 bases). The germline V gene has CDR1 KGHDR and CDR2 SFDVKD. Trimming took off 3 bases at V and 4 bases at J, with 14 bases between the two ends. The CDR3 covers 15 residues. DNA of the CDR3: TGTGCCACCAGTGATCCTCCTCGGGGGACAGAGACCCAGTACTTC. It yields the protein CATSDPPRGTETQYF.

The chain uses TRBV9 and TRBJ1-3, with D perhaps matching TRBD1 (6 bases). Germline V CDR1 and CDR2: SGDLS, YYNGEE. This CDR3 is 15 amino acids long. V was clipped by 4 bases and J by 1 base, with 12 bases between them. CDR3: CASSSGAGSGNTIYF. In DNA form, the CDR3 reads TGTGCCAGCAGCTCGGGGGCAGGTTCTGGAAACACCATATATTTT.